These 32 T cell receptor beta chains originate from one sample sequenced in a study of T cells in Graves' hyperthyroidism and ophthalmopathy (dated by TCRdb to the late 2010s). The library was obtained by multiplex PCR. Sequencing instrument: Illumina HiSeq 2000. Amplification of TCR beta CDR3 regions was carried out from RNA transcripts. For the first round of RT-PCR on the TCR CDR3, the HTBI primer set was used together with the Qiagen OneStep RT-PCR kit. TCRdb ran its own pipeline on the public reads, namely fastp trimming at Q25 and MiXCR clone calling, and kept in-frame beta chains. Each entry is one CDR3 protein sequence, shown with its most common DNA and genes. For this sample there are about 740,000 distinct CDR3 sequences; approximately 15% appear just once. The ten largest account for roughly a tenth of the sample. Source material: blood. Receptors originate from a woman between 18 and 30 years old with Graves' hyperthyroidism.

The chain couples TRBV20-1 to TRBJ2-7; no clear D gene. This CDR3 is built from 13 residues. Germline loops: CDR1 DFQATT, CDR2 SNEGSKA (reference sequence). V was pared by 0 bases and J by 7 bases, with 13 bases between. Here the CDR3 DNA reads TGCAGTGCTAGAGAAACTCACGGGCGGGAGCAGTACTTC. This gives the protein CSARETHGREQYF.

This clonotype appeared many times. The J gene is TRBJ2-1, the V gene TRBV20-1, with TRBD1 identical over 10 bases. Germline lookup yields CDR1 DFQATT and CDR2 SNEGSKA (reference sequence). V dropped 4 bases and J dropped 3; count of bases not matched to a gene: 9. This CDR3 comprises 16 residues. This CDR3 is CSATRQGASVYNEQFF. The CDR3 region has the DNA TGCAGTGCTACTAGACAGGGGGCATCGGTCTACAATGAGCAGTTCTTC.

This clonotype appeared many times. J is TRBJ2-1 and V is TRBV7-3; 10 bases are a match to TRBD1. The junction had 8 bases not matched to a gene; V was cut back by 5 bases and J by 7 bases. The CDR3 is 15 residues long. CDR1 SGHTA and CDR2 FQGTGA come from the germline V gene. CDR3 amino acids: CASSRVPGQGNEQFF. In nucleotides, the CDR3 is TGTGCCAGCAGCCGCGTCCCGGGACAGGGGAATGAGCAGTTCTTC.

The V and J genes are TRBV4-1 and TRBJ2-5; TRBD2 aligns across 11 bases. Germline CDR1 reads MGHRA; CDR2 reads YSYEKL. The CDR3 runs to 16 residues. V shed 2 bases and J 5 bases; nucleotides not matched to a gene: 7. CDR3 sequence: CASSQPRLAGHETQYF. The DNA of the CDR3 is TGCGCCAGCAGCCAACCCCGACTAGCGGGACACGAGACCCAGTACTTC.

The rearrangement uses TRBV2 and TRBJ1-4; D unresolved. V lost 4 bases, J lost 8 bases, and 11 bases lay in between. The germline CDR1 and CDR2 sequences are SNHLY and FYNNEI. CDR3 size: 13 residues. The CDR3 loop is CASSGRRQEKLFF. The CDR3 DNA reads as TGTGCCAGCAGTGGTAGGCGGCAAGAAAAACTGTTTTTT.

In this sample, this clonotype turned up many times. The chain uses TRBV30 and TRBJ2-7; TRBD2 is a possible D gene (5 bases). CDR1 is GTSNPN and CDR2 is SVGIG in the germline V gene (reference sequence). Trimming removed 3 bases at V and 6 bases at J, with 12 bases between. This CDR3 region has 12 residues. CDR3 nucleotides: TGTGCCTGGAGGACGGGGAGAGGCGAGCAGTACTTC. It codes for CAWRTGRGEQYF.

The chain is built from TRBV27 and TRBJ2-1; D unclear. The CDR3 is 12 amino acids. CDR1 and CDR2 from the germline V gene are MNHEY and SMNVEV (reference sequence). Trimming shortened V by 9 bases and J by 4 bases, and 10 bases separated the two germline ends. CDR3 sequence (DNA): TGTGCCAGAAATATAGGGTACAATGAGCAGTTCTTC. It yields the protein CARNIGYNEQFF.

This clonotype came up a few times. Its ends do not fully match the called genes, so a read error is possible. This sequence joins TRBV2 and TRBJ2-3; 10 bases map to TRBD1. The CDR3 covers 15 residues. From germline, CDR1 is SNHLY and CDR2 FYNNEI. The CDR3 here is CDSSGADRGADTQYF. Here the CDR3 DNA reads TGTGACAGCAGTGGAGCGGACAGGGGGGCAGATACGCAGTATTTT.

A few counts support this clonotype. The chain combines TRBV20-1 with TRBJ2-2; 9 nucleotides match TRBD1. The CDR3 length is 16 residues. The germline V gene encodes CDR1 DFQATT and CDR2 SNEGSKA (reference sequence). The trim removed 0 bases at V and 6 bases at J, leaving 8 bases unmatched. CDR3 in DNA: TGCAGTGCTAGAGATCCAGGACAGGGGCTTTCCGGGGAGCTGTTTTTT. Its translation is CSARDPGQGLSGELFF.

This clonotype was observed many times. This chain joins TRBV13 and TRBJ2-7; D gene unclear. Trimming shortened V by 5 bases and J by 0 bases, and 8 bases separated the two germline ends. This CDR3 spans 13 amino acids. Germline assignment: CDR1 PRHDT and CDR2 FYEKMQ (reference sequence). CDR3 amino acids: CASSIDNSYEQYF. The CDR3 DNA follows: TGTGCCAGCAGCATAGACAACTCCTACGAGCAGTACTTC. The whole variable domain, remainder taken from reference TRBV13 and TRBJ2-7, is AAGVIQSPRHLIKEKRETATLKCYPIPRHDTVYWYQQGPGQDPQFLISFYEKMQSDKGSIPDRFSAQQFSDYHSELNMSSLELGDSALYFCASSIDNSYEQYFGPGTRLTVT.

A remark on this clonotype: The CDR3 carries no conserved terminal phenylalanine or tryptophan, so it likely arises from a read error. The CDR3 loop is CASSLGGNGQYL. As DNA, the CDR3 is TGTGCCAGCAGCTTAGGAGGGAACGGGCAGTACCTC. The rearrangement joins TRBV7-6 to TRBJ2-7; possible D gene TRBD2, 5 bases. Trimming removed 1 base at V and 9 bases at J, with 10 bases between. This CDR3 is 12 amino acids long. Germline lookup yields CDR1 SGHVS and CDR2 FNYEAQ.

V gene TRBV11-2 combines with J gene TRBJ1-1; a possible D gene is TRBD1 (6 bases). The germline CDR1 and CDR2 sequences are SGHAT and FQNNGV. V gave up 0 bases and J gave up 5 bases, with 16 bases separating them. This CDR3 spans 16 amino acids. The CDR3 is CASSLEITGIRTEAFF. CDR3 bases: TGTGCCAGCAGCTTAGAAATCACAGGGATAAGAACTGAAGCTTTCTTT.

This clonotype was recorded a few times. The chain couples TRBV6-4 to TRBJ2-1; 10 bases match TRBD2. This CDR3 region has 15 residues. From germline, CDR1 is MRHNA and CDR2 SNTAGT. The V gene end was trimmed by 5 bases and the J gene end by 9 bases; junction bases not matched to a gene: 10. The CDR3 here is CASSPFGLAAGEQFF. In DNA, the CDR3 is TGTGCCAGCAGTCCCTTTGGACTAGCGGCAGGTGAGCAGTTCTTC.

J is TRBJ1-2 and V is TRBV19, with TRBD1 matching 8 bases. V lost 5 bases, J lost 5 bases, and 7 bases stayed unmatched. The CDR3 is 14 amino acids. Looked up from germline, CDR1 is LNHDA and CDR2 is SQIVND (reference sequence). CDR3 residues: CASSVTGGSYGYTF. The CDR3, as DNA: TGTGCCAGTAGTGTCACAGGGGGTTCGTATGGCTACACCTTC. Drawing the rest from reference TRBV19 and TRBJ1-2, the complete variable domain is DGGITQSPKYLFRKEGQNVTLSCEQNLNHDAMYWYRQDPGQGLRLIYYSQIVNDFQKGDIAEGYSVSREKKESFPLTVTSAQKNPTAFYLCASSVTGGSYGYTFGSGTRLTVV.

The rearrangement uses TRBV2 and TRBJ2-1; tentatively, D is TRBD2 (5 bases). CDR1 and CDR2 (germline): SNHLY, FYNNEI. V was pared by 6 bases and J by 1 base, with 10 bases between. This CDR3 contains 14 residues. CDR3 amino acids: CASSIERSYNEQFF. The CDR3, as DNA: TGTGCCAGCAGCATAGAGCGGTCCTACAATGAGCAGTTCTTC.

The chain links TRBV7-9 to TRBJ1-2; D may be TRBD1 (6 bases). V gave up 4 bases and J gave up 1 base, with 13 bases separating them. CDR3 length: 15 amino acids. From germline, CDR1 is SEHNR and CDR2 FQNEAQ (reference sequence). CDR3 nucleotides: TGTGCCAGCAGCTCCCAGGGGACGGTTAACTATGGCTACACCTTC. The encoded protein is CASSSQGTVNYGYTF.

This clonotype was seen a few times. J is TRBJ2-5 and V is TRBV19; D may be TRBD2 (6 bases). The CDR3 totals 17 residues. Looked up from germline, CDR1 is LNHDA and CDR2 is SQIVND (reference sequence). With 0 bases removed from V and 5 bases from J, the gap between germline ends came to 19 bases. The CDR3 DNA sequence: TGTGCCAGTAGTATAGACGGTTTCGCGGGGCTCCAGGAGACCCAGTACTTC. Translation: CASSIDGFAGLQETQYF. The whole variable domain, remainder taken from reference TRBV19 and TRBJ2-5, is DGGITQSPKYLFRKEGQNVTLSCEQNLNHDAMYWYRQDPGQGLRLIYYSQIVNDFQKGDIAEGYSVSREKKESFPLTVTSAQKNPTAFYLCASSIDGFAGLQETQYFGPGTRLLVL.

This clonotype was seen at least ten times. This rearrangement joins TRBV18 to TRBJ2-1; 8 nucleotides line up with TRBD2. The germline gives CDR1 KGHSH, CDR2 LQKENI. The trim removed 1 base at V and 10 bases at J, leaving 6 bases unmatched. The CDR3 totals 14 residues. CDR3 residues: CASSPQAGAGEQFF. In DNA form, the CDR3 reads TGTGCCAGCTCACCACAAGCGGGAGCAGGGGAGCAGTTCTTC.

This clonotype was observed many times. The chain employs TRBV14 and TRBJ2-3; D call uncertain. The CDR3 runs 14 residues. Trimming stripped 5 bases from V and 3 bases from J, with 12 bases between. Per germline, CDR1 SGHDN and CDR2 FVKESK. The CDR3: CASSSRRFTDTQYF. The CDR3, as DNA: TGTGCCAGCAGCTCTCGACGGTTTACAGATACGCAGTATTTT.

This clonotype was seen only a few times. CDR3 loop: CASSEWTGGVYEQYF. CDR3 nucleotide sequence: TGTGCCAGCAGTGAATGGACGGGAGGCGTTTACGAGCAGTACTTC. The V and J genes are TRBV6-1 and TRBJ2-7; 7 bases agree with TRBD2. CDR1 and CDR2 (germline): MNHNS, SASEGT. The CDR3 contains 15 residues. After removal of 2 bases from V and 4 bases from J, the junction contained 8 bases not matched to a gene.

The V call is TRBV9, the J call TRBJ2-2; D call uncertain. V lost 4 bases and J 2 bases, leaving 15 bases between the germline ends. This CDR3 is built from 16 residues. Germline CDR1 reads SGDLS; CDR2 reads YYNGEE. The CDR3, as DNA: TGTGCCAGCAGCCCTTGGGTGGCTACCAACACCGGGGAGCTGTTTTTT. This encodes CASSPWVATNTGELFF. Full variable domain (remainder filled in from reference TRBV9 and TRBJ2-2): DSGVTQTPKHLITATGQRVTLRCSPRSGDLSVYWYQQSLDQGLQFLIQYYNGEERAKGNILERFSAQQFPDLHSELNLSSLELGDSALYFCASSPWVATNTGELFFGEGSRLTVL.

This clonotype occurred a few times. The chain links TRBV29-1 to TRBJ1-5, with D uncertain. CDR3 length: 12 amino acids. Germline CDR1 reads SQVTM; CDR2 reads ANQGSEA. V gave up 5 bases and J gave up 1 base, with 6 bases separating them. CDR3 loop: CSVKASNQPQHF. The CDR3 DNA sequence: TGCAGCGTTAAGGCCAGCAATCAGCCCCAGCATTTT.

This clonotype has just a few counts. J is TRBJ2-2 and V is TRBV24-1; 7 positions match TRBD1. The germline gives CDR1 KGHDR, CDR2 SFDVKD. J lost 3 bases, V lost 2 bases, and 2 bases had no gene match. The CDR3 extends over 15 amino acids. The CDR3 region is CATSDWDRHTGELFF. Here the CDR3 DNA reads TGTGCCACCAGTGATTGGGACAGACACACCGGGGAGCTGTTTTTT.

This chain connects TRBV19 to TRBJ2-1; possible D gene TRBD2, 5 bases. Trimming cost V 3 bases and J 6 bases, with 15 bases left between them. Germline V CDR1 and CDR2: LNHDA, SQIVND (reference sequence). The CDR3 extends over 15 amino acids. The CDR3 region has the DNA TGTGCCAGTAGTATCGGGAATAACGCTGCCAATGAGCAGTTCTTC. Protein product: CASSIGNNAANEQFF. The full variable domain, rest sourced from reference TRBV19 and TRBJ2-1, is DGGITQSPKYLFRKEGQNVTLSCEQNLNHDAMYWYRQDPGQGLRLIYYSQIVNDFQKGDIAEGYSVSREKKESFPLTVTSAQKNPTAFYLCASSIGNNAANEQFFGPGTRLTVL.

A note on this clonotype: As the CDR3 is not closed by the conserved phenylalanine or tryptophan, this likely results from a read error. The chain couples TRBV7-9 to TRBJ2-5; a possible D gene is TRBD2 (6 bases). The V gene lost 11 bases and the J gene lost 1 base, with 14 bases spanning the gap. The germline V gene encodes CDR1 SEHNR and CDR2 FQNEAQ (reference sequence). This CDR3 spans 13 amino acids. CDR3 sequence (DNA): TGTGCCGTCCATGGAGGGATCCAAGAGACCCAGTACTTA. It yields the protein CAVHGGIQETQYL.

This clonotype appeared many times. This rearrangement joins TRBV30 to TRBJ1-1; D is possibly TRBD1 (6 bases). Trimming shortened V by 4 bases and J by 7 bases, and 13 bases separated the two germline ends. CDR1 is GTSNPN, CDR2 SVGIG, per germline (reference sequence). The CDR3 covers 12 residues. This CDR3 reads CAWTPTGHEAFF. The CDR3 DNA sequence: TGTGCCTGGACCCCAACGGGACATGAAGCTTTCTTT.

A few counts support this clonotype. The J gene is TRBJ1-3, the V gene TRBV6-2 or TRBV6-3; D call uncertain. The V and J ends lost 4 bases and 0 bases respectively, with 4 bases between them. Germline-derived CDR1 and CDR2 are MNHEY and SVGEGT. This CDR3 comprises 13 residues. The chain's CDR3 is CASSSGSGNTIYF. CDR3 bases: TGTGCCAGCAGTTCAGGCTCTGGAAACACCATATATTTT.

The chain is built from TRBV9 and TRBJ2-2, with TRBD1 identical over 7 bases. In germline, CDR1 is SGDLS, CDR2 YYNGEE. Trimming cost V 4 bases and J 7 bases; bases outside gene matches: 7. This CDR3 is built from 14 residues. CDR3 protein: CASSTRQGHGELFF. In DNA form, the CDR3 reads TGTGCCAGCAGCACACGACAGGGCCACGGGGAGCTGTTTTTT.

This clonotype was detected ten times or more. This rearrangement joins TRBV2 to TRBJ1-5; D remains unclear. The germline CDR1 and CDR2 sequences are SNHLY and FYNNEI. Trimming removed 8 bases at V and 2 bases at J, with 13 bases between. The CDR3 spans 14 residues. Written as DNA, the CDR3 is TGTGCCAGCCAGTCGGAGTCCGGCAATCAGCCCCAGCATTTT. As protein: CASQSESGNQPQHF.

This clonotype was counted many times. V gene TRBV30 combines with J gene TRBJ2-1; D gene unclear. Trimming removed 3 bases from V and 9 bases from J, with 12 bases in between. Germline CDR1 is GTSNPN and CDR2 is SVGIG (reference sequence). The CDR3 is 12 amino acids. As DNA, the CDR3 is TGTGCCTGGAGCGAAACTATTGGTGAGCAGTTCTTC. Amino acids: CAWSETIGEQFF.

V and J are TRBV10-1 and TRBJ1-5, with a possible D match to TRBD1 (6 bases). Germline CDR1 WNHNN, CDR2 SYGVQD (reference sequence). The ends were cut back, 3 bases at V and 7 bases at J, with 13 bases in the middle. CDR3 size: 14 residues. The DNA for the CDR3 is TGCGCCAGCAGTGAAGGGGGAGTTAGCCAGCCCCAGCATTTT. Encoded protein: CASSEGGVSQPQHF.

The chain has TRBV19 and TRBJ1-5; possible D gene TRBD1, 5 bases. Germline V gene lookup returns CDR1 LNHDA and CDR2 SQIVND (reference sequence). The V and J ends lost 6 bases and 4 bases respectively, with 22 bases between them. The CDR3 has 17 amino acids. CDR3 in amino acids: CASSHRTGSLFNQPQHF. The CDR3, as DNA: TGTGCCAGTAGCCACAGGACGGGCTCGCTATTTAATCAGCCCCAGCATTTT.